This T cell receptor (beta chain) was profiled in a study of shared clonotypes between healthy human individuals. Overall study results and limits: Researchers sampled only blood; tissue repertoires likely differ.

The V segment lost 8 bases and the J segment 0 bases; nucleotides outside the gene matches: 8. The CDR3 extends over 14 amino acids. Germline CDR1 SGHDT, CDR2 YYEEEE. CD45RO negativity and positive selection for CCR7 defined naive CD8 cells, a population that excluded terminally differentiated effector memory CD45RA+ cells. Regarding this clone: The antigen is undetermined.

Profiled with immunoSEQ multiplex PCR; TCRdb holds only in-frame clones, not every one. The table includes about 2 million clones, around 96% detected once. The sequencing input was naive CD8+ T cells sorted from blood. This TCR came from a man aged 18-30 years in good health. The V gene is TRBV5-6, the J gene TRBJ2-7, with 7 bases identical to TRBD1. The chain's CDR3 is CASRAGTASYEQYF. The CDR3 DNA is TGTGCCAGTCGAGCCGGGACAGCCTCCTACGAGCAGTACTTC.